One sample yielded the 3 T cell receptor beta chains listed below, sequenced in a study of breast tumors, draining lymph nodes, adjacent tissues. Using its own MiXCR run on the multiplex PCR reads, TCRdb lists one record per CDR3 protein. The top ten hold about a fifth of the sample, which has about 19,000 distinct CDR3 sequences, 43% seen once. Input material: breast tumor tissue. These receptors all come from a female donor with breast cancer. Some clones in this sample may be carry-over from other donors' samples.

V usage is TRBV7-8 and J usage is TRBJ2-1; the match to TRBD2 covers 7 bases. Trimming took 4 bases from V and 6 from J; bases not matched to a gene: 12. CDR3 size: 16 residues. Germline lookup yields CDR1 SGHVS and CDR2 FQNEAQ. The CDR3 loop reads CASSSLADEASNEQFF. CDR3 coding DNA: TGTGCCAGCAGCTCTCTAGCGGACGAAGCCAGCAATGAGCAGTTCTTC.

The V gene is TRBV29-1, the J gene TRBJ2-1; D call uncertain. The CDR3 is 13 amino acids. The germline V and J ends were trimmed by 0 bases and 2 bases, with 5 bases remaining between them. Per the germline V gene, CDR1 is SQVTM and CDR2 is ANQGSEA. This chain's CDR3 is CSVEDPTYNEQFF. The CDR3 coding sequence is TGCAGCGTTGAAGATCCCACCTACAATGAGCAGTTCTTC.

Only one count was recorded for this clonotype. A junction end diverges from the germline sequence, so it may reflect a read error. The rearrangement joins TRBV2 to TRBJ1-3, with 8 positions matching TRBD1. Looked up from germline, CDR1 is SNHLY and CDR2 is FYNNEI. The CDR3 is 15 amino acids. The CDR3 nucleotides read TGTGCCAGCAGGTTCGACAGGGGTAGAAAAAAACCCAATATTTTT. Translation: CASRFDRGRKKPNIF.